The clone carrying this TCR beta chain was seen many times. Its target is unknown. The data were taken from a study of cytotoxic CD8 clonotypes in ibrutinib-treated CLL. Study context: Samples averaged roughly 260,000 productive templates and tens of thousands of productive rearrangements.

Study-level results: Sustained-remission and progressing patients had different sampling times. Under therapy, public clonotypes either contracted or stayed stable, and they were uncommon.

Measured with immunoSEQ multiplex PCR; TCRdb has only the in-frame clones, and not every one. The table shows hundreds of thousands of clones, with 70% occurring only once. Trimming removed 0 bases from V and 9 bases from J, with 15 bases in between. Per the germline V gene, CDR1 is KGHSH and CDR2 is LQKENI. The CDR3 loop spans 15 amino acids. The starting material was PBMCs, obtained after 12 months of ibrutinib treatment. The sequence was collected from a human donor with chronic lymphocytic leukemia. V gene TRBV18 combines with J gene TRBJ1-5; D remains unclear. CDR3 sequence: CASSPPGRSWGPQHF. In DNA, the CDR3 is TGTGCCAGCTCACCACCAGGACGGAGCTGGGGGCCCCAGCATTTT.